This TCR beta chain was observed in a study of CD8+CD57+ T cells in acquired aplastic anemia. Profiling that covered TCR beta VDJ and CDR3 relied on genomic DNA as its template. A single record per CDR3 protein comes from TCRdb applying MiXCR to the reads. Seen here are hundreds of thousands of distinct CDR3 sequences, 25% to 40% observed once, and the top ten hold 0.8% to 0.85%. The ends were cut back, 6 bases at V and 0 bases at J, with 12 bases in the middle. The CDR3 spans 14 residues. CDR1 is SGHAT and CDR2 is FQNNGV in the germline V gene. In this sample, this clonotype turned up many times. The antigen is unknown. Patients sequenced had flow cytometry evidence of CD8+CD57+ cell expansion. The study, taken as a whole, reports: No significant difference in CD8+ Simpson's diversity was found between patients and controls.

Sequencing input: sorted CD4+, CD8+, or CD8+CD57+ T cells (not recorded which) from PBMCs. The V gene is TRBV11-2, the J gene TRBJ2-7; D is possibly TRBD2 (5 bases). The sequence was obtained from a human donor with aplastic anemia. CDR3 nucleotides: TGTGCCAGCAGGTCCGCGGGCCGCTCCTACGAGCAGTACTTC. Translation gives CASRSAGRSYEQYF.